This T cell receptor (beta chain) was identified during a study of human T cells and chemical hapten exposure. TCRdb used MiXCR to reprocess the RACE reads, holding one entry per CDR3 protein. The sample lists 35,000 to 50,000 distinct CDR3 sequences; over 9.5% were seen once. V gave up 0 bases and J gave up 2 bases, with 9 bases separating them. This CDR3 region has 14 residues. CDR1 SQVTM and CDR2 ANQGSEA come from the germline V gene. Described time point: pre-sensitization, week 0. Noted treatment: therapeutic diphenylcyclopropenone sensitization with weekly scalp DPC. The rearrangement links TRBV29-1 to TRBJ2-3; D not certain. This receptor was taken from a man younger than 45 with alopecia areata. Some clones in this sample may be carry-over from other donors' samples. The source was whole blood, collected in connection with sensitization to the hapten diphenylcyclopropenone (DPC). Here the CDR3 reads CSVEESAVTDTQYF. The DNA of the CDR3 is TGCAGCGTTGAAGAGAGTGCAGTCACAGATACGCAGTATTTT.